This T cell receptor beta chain was retrieved from a study of shared clonotypes between healthy human individuals. For the study at large: A few men and a couple of women, aged 18 to 49, were donors.

In germline, CDR1 is SGDLS, CDR2 YYNGEE. The CDR3 sequence is 14 residues long. V lost 1 base and J lost 7; bases outside the gene matches: 4. Study results and limitations: Non-shared clonotypes had lower generation probabilities than clonotypes shared by all four sorted-subset donors.

This clone was observed a single time. Its specificity is unknown. This CDR3 is also generated by other DNA sequences in the sample. The test was conducted at deep level. Produced via immunoSEQ multiplex PCR; TCRdb's table is partial and in-frame only. The data show 2.3 million or so clones, approximately 93% seen once. The chain couples TRBV9 to TRBJ2-1; 8 bases line up with TRBD2. The receptor comes from a man younger than 30 in good health. Some clones in this sample may be carry-over from other donors' samples. The sequencing input was naive CD4+ T cells from PBMCs. As for subset: CD45RA+ positively selected. The CDR3 here is CASSVTGGPNEQFF. CDR3 sequence (DNA): TGTGCCAGCAGCGTAACGGGAGGGCCGAATGAGCAGTTCTTC.